The entry that follows covers one TCR beta chain sequence. The data were obtained in a study of control samples from healthy donors and cancer patients. V dropped 4 bases and J dropped 0 bases, with 9 bases sitting between them. Germline lookup yields CDR1 SQVTM and CDR2 ANQGSEA. The CDR3 has 13 residues. Data came from immunoSEQ multiplex PCR; TCRdb stores just in-frame clones and leaves some out. Counted here are 95,000 to 150,000 clones, over 75% occurring once; the ten biggest clones make up about 8.7%. The clonotype was recovered from a middle-aged man in good health. This chain joins TRBV29-1 and TRBJ1-2; D is unclear. Sequenced: blood. CDR3 nucleotides: TGCAGCGTTGTGCCGGGGACTAACTATGGCTACACCTTC. Its translation: CSVVPGTNYGYTF.